These 25 T cell receptor beta chains share one sample of origin, sequenced in a study of cytomegalovirus exposure and HLA in healthy donors. The PCR used 60 Vbeta and 13 Jbeta primers. Repertoires were generated with immunoSEQ multiplex PCR, while TCRdb's copy carries only in-frame clones and drops some. The sample lists 100,000 or so clones; around 70% were seen once. Sequenced material: PBMCs. All receptors derive from a man between 45 and 60 years old in good health and CMV-seronegative.

This clone was found a few times. The J gene is TRBJ1-2, the V gene TRBV19, with unresolved D. Germline V gene data show CDR1 as LNHDA and CDR2 as SQIVND (reference sequence). The CDR3 has 14 residues. Between the trimmed V and J ends, which lost 1 base and 0 bases, there was a span of 6 bases. The CDR3 sequence: CASSIGGANYGYTF. CDR3 sequence (DNA): TGTGCCAGTAGTATAGGCGGAGCTAACTATGGCTACACCTTC. Supplemented by reference TRBV19 and TRBJ1-2, the full variable domain reads DGGITQSPKYLFRKEGQNVTLSCEQNLNHDAMYWYRQDPGQGLRLIYYSQIVNDFQKGDIAEGYSVSREKKESFPLTVTSAQKNPTAFYLCASSIGGANYGYTFGSGTRLTVV.

The genes are TRBV7-2 and TRBJ2-7; 11 bases agree with TRBD2. V gave up 3 bases and J gave up 2 bases; unmatched junction bases: 6. Germline V gives CDR1 SGHTA, CDR2 FQGNSA. CDR3 length: 16 residues. The CDR3 loop reads CASSFIAGGPTYEQYF. In nucleotides, the CDR3 is TGTGCCAGCAGCTTCATAGCGGGAGGGCCTACCTACGAGCAGTACTTC.

V usage is TRBV6-1 and J usage is TRBJ2-5; the D gene is possibly TRBD2 (6 bases). The J call may not be correct, given that the DNA end is closer to TRBJ2-7. Germline CDR1 and CDR2: MNHNS and SASEGT. The CDR3 is 14 amino acids. The CDR3, as DNA: TGTGCCAGCATGGAGGGACCTAGCGACTACGAGCAGTACTTC. Translated, it gives CASMEGPSDYEQYF.

This chain joins TRBV27 and TRBJ2-2, with a tentative D call TRBD2 (6 bases). The germline V and J ends were trimmed by 6 bases and 5 bases, with 13 bases remaining between them. Germline V gene data show CDR1 as MNHEY and CDR2 as SMNVEV (reference sequence). The length of the CDR3 is 14 residues. CDR3 in amino acids: CASSRRGRTGELFF. DNA for the CDR3: TGTGCCAGCAGCAGGAGGGGCCGGACCGGGGAGCTGTTTTTT.

This chain uses TRBV28 with TRBJ2-7; a possible D gene is TRBD1 (6 bases). The CDR3 is 14 residues long. Per germline, CDR1 MDHEN and CDR2 SYDVKM. Trimming pared 5 bases from V and 4 bases from J, leaving 15 bases between. CDR3 nucleotide sequence: TGTGCCAGCAGTCCCCCGGGACACGCTTACGAGCAGTACTTC. It codes for CASSPPGHAYEQYF.

This clone showed up just a few times. The chain has TRBV28 and TRBJ1-5; D perhaps matches TRBD1 (6 bases). The CDR3 extends over 14 amino acids. V was clipped by 6 bases and J by 4 bases, with 13 bases between them. The V gene's germline CDR1 is MDHEN and CDR2 SYDVKM. The CDR3 DNA sequence: TGTGCCAGCAGACGGATAGGGGGAAATCAGCCCCAGCATTTT. Translated, it gives CASRRIGGNQPQHF.

V gene TRBV6-1 combines with J gene TRBJ1-1, with TRBD1 identical over 10 bases. Trimming removed 11 bases from V and 7 bases from J; junction bases left unmatched: 13. The V gene's germline CDR1 is MNHNS and CDR2 SASEGT. The CDR3 length is 14 residues. CDR3 coding DNA: TGTGCCTCTCAGGACAGGGGGGGGATTAGTGAAGCTTTCTTT. The encoded protein is CASQDRGGISEAFF.

The chain uses TRBV28 and TRBJ2-5, with D tentatively TRBD1 (5 bases). This CDR3 is 13 amino acids long. V lost 6 bases and J 5 bases, leaving 13 bases between the germline ends. The germline gives CDR1 MDHEN, CDR2 SYDVKM. The CDR3 coding sequence is TGTGCCAGCAGCCGCCCGGCAGGGGAGACCCAGTACTTC. Protein: CASSRPAGETQYF.

V gene TRBV2 combines with J gene TRBJ2-2; D is perhaps TRBD2 (5 bases). V lost 8 bases to trimming and J lost 6 bases, with 13 bases between them. In germline, CDR1 is SNHLY, CDR2 FYNNEI. The CDR3 contains 13 residues. CDR3 sequence reads: CASVEGGSGELFF. DNA for the CDR3: TGTGCCAGCGTTGAGGGCGGGTCCGGGGAGCTGTTTTTT.

This chain links TRBV18 with TRBJ1-1, with a tentative D call TRBD1 (5 bases). Trimming took 4 bases from V and 7 from J, leaving 10 bases between them. The length of the CDR3 is 12 residues. The V gene's germline CDR1 is KGHSH and CDR2 LQKENI. DNA of the CDR3: TGTGCCAGCTCACTCGACAGCCTTGAAGCTTTCTTT. It encodes CASSLDSLEAFF.

V is TRBV5-4 and J is TRBJ1-3; D is undetermined. V lost 1 base and J 0 bases, leaving 5 bases between the germline ends. CDR3 length equals 14 residues. Germline-derived CDR1 and CDR2 are SGHNT and YYREEE (reference sequence). CDR3 in DNA: TGTGCCAGCAGCTTGAGCCTCTCTGGAAACACCATATATTTT. Amino acid sequence: CASSLSLSGNTIYF.

The V call is TRBV30, the J call TRBJ2-1; 7 nucleotides agree with TRBD2. Germline loops: CDR1 GTSNPN, CDR2 SVGIG (reference sequence). The CDR3 has 15 residues. V was clipped by 1 base and J by 4 bases; unmatched bases: 7. In DNA form, the CDR3 reads TGTGCCTGGAGTGGACTAGCAGGCCAATACAATGAGCAGTTCTTC. This gives the protein CAWSGLAGQYNEQFF.

The chain recombines TRBV30 with TRBJ1-5, with D perhaps matching TRBD1 (6 bases). CDR3 size: 13 residues. Trimming took 5 bases from V and 1 from J, leaving 9 bases between them. Looked up from germline, CDR1 is GTSNPN and CDR2 is SVGIG (reference sequence). The CDR3: CAWDTGSNQPQHF. In DNA, the CDR3 is TGTGCCTGGGACACAGGGAGCAATCAGCCCCAGCATTTT.

This clone was counted a few times. The chain combines TRBV7-9 with TRBJ2-5; a possible D gene is TRBD1 (6 bases). Germline V gene lookup returns CDR1 SEHNR and CDR2 FQNEAQ (reference sequence). V was clipped by 5 bases and J by 5 bases, with 15 bases between them. The CDR3 runs 14 residues. The CDR3 spells CASSMTRGLETQYF. CDR3 nucleotides: TGTGCCAGCAGCATGACCAGGGGTCTGGAGACCCAGTACTTC.

The chain uses TRBV2 and TRBJ1-5; 7 bases agree with TRBD1. The CDR3 is 13 amino acids. V was clipped by 7 bases and J by 6 bases; unmatched bases: 6. CDR1 and CDR2 from the germline V gene are SNHLY and FYNNEI. The CDR3 reads CASMGQSGQPQHF. The CDR3, as DNA: TGTGCCAGCATGGGACAGAGTGGTCAGCCCCAGCATTTT.

This chain connects TRBV4-3 to TRBJ2-2; D is unresolved. The CDR3 consists of 16 residues. Germline CDR1 LGHNA, CDR2 YSLEER. V lost 0 bases, J lost 0 bases, and 8 bases lay in between. For the CDR3, the DNA is TGCGCCAGCAGCCAAGATTCACAGACGAACACCGGGGAGCTGTTTTTT. Residues: CASSQDSQTNTGELFF.

The J gene is TRBJ1-6, the V gene TRBV7-9, with 7 bases aligning to TRBD1. This CDR3 region has 15 residues. Germline-derived CDR1 and CDR2 are SEHNR and FQNEAQ (reference sequence). V lost 4 bases to trimming and J lost 4 bases; unmatched junction nucleotides: 4. CDR3 DNA sequence: TGTGCCAGCAGCTCGAGACAGGGTTATAATTCACCCCTCCACTTT. This codes for CASSSRQGYNSPLHF.

CDR3 amino acids: CASSQDRGTSGRAQFF. In DNA, the CDR3 is TGTGCCAGCAGCCAAGATAGAGGAACTAGCGGGAGGGCTCAGTTCTTC. V gene TRBV4-2 combines with J gene TRBJ2-1; TRBD2 aligns across 13 bases. Unmatched junction bases numbered 9, after V lost 0 bases and J lost 13 bases. This CDR3 is built from 16 residues. CDR1 is LGHNA, CDR2 YNFKEQ, per germline.

The V call is TRBV6-6, the J call TRBJ1-1; D perhaps matches TRBD1 (6 bases). Germline-derived CDR1 and CDR2 are MNHNY and SVGAGI (reference sequence). V was shortened by 3 bases and J by 8 bases, with 19 bases between the two germline ends. The CDR3 is 15 residues long. The CDR3 DNA reads as TGTGCCAGCAGTTATTTAGGCAGGGGAGAGAAGGAAGCTTTCTTT. Its translation: CASSYLGRGEKEAFF.

This clone was found a few times. This chain connects TRBV7-9 to TRBJ2-1, with 7 bases lining up with TRBD1. CDR1 is SEHNR, CDR2 FQNEAQ, per germline (reference sequence). V lost 5 bases, J lost 6 bases, and 4 bases stayed unmatched. This CDR3 has 13 amino acids. CDR3 loop: CASSPRDSNEQFF. The CDR3 nucleotides are TGTGCCAGCAGCCCCAGGGACAGCAATGAGCAGTTCTTC. The full variable domain, with the rest looked up from reference TRBV7-9 and TRBJ2-1, is DTGVSQNPRHKITKRGQNVTFRCDPISEHNRLYWYRQTLGQGPEFLTYFQNEAQLEKSRLLSDRFSAERPKGSFSTLEIQRTEQGDSAMYLCASSPRDSNEQFFGPGTRLTVL.

This clone is a singleton in its sample. The chain is built from TRBV2 and TRBJ1-3; 9 positions match TRBD1. Germline values: CDR1 SNHLY, CDR2 FYNNEI. CDR3 size: 16 residues. The J segment lost 2 bases and the V segment lost 3 bases, leaving 5 bases of the junction unmatched. CDR3: CASSDQRTGAGNTIYF. DNA for the CDR3: TGTGCCAGCAGTGACCAAAGGACAGGGGCTGGAAACACCATATATTTT.

The chain recombines TRBV28 with TRBJ1-2; D not certain. V lost 3 bases, J lost 3 bases, and 8 bases lay in between. The CDR3 length is 13 residues. Germline-derived CDR1 and CDR2 are MDHEN and SYDVKM. The CDR3 here is CASSFGSYYGYTF. The CDR3 DNA reads TGTGCCAGCAGTTTCGGGTCTTACTATGGCTACACCTTC.

This clone was picked up a small number of times. The chain couples TRBV28 to TRBJ2-1; tentative D call: TRBD2 (6 bases). The germline V gene has CDR1 MDHEN and CDR2 SYDVKM. This CDR3 spans 14 amino acids. V was shortened by 3 bases and J by 9 bases, with 15 bases between the two germline ends. The CDR3 loop is CASSFWPVEGEQFF. DNA for the CDR3: TGTGCCAGCAGTTTTTGGCCCGTGGAGGGTGAGCAGTTCTTC. The full variable domain, with the rest looked up from reference TRBV28 and TRBJ2-1, is DVKVTQSSRYLVKRTGEKVFLECVQDMDHENMFWYRQDPGLGLRLIYFSYDVKMKEKGDIPEGYSVSREKKERFSLILESASTNQTSMYLCASSFWPVEGEQFFGPGTRLTVL.

This chain uses TRBV28 with TRBJ2-3; 11 bases match TRBD2. Trimming removed 2 bases from V and 2 bases from J; junction bases left unmatched: 9. Germline V CDR1 and CDR2: MDHEN, SYDVKM. The CDR3 is made up of 18 amino acids. The CDR3 loop is CASSLPAGTSGPTDTQYF. In DNA form, the CDR3 reads TGTGCCAGCAGTTTACCTGCCGGGACTAGCGGACCCACAGATACGCAGTATTTT.

Of note for this clone: At the DNA level, this CDR3 is encoded by other sequences in the same sample as well. CDR3 DNA sequence: TGCAGCGTAACGGGACAGGGCTATGGCTACACCTTC. Translation gives CSVTGQGYGYTF. This sequence joins TRBV29-1 and TRBJ1-2; TRBD1 matches 9 bases. V was pared by 6 bases and J by 4 bases, with 3 bases of the junction left unmatched. The CDR3 loop spans 12 amino acids. Germline CDR1 and CDR2: SQVTM and ANQGSEA. Complete variable domain (other parts from reference TRBV29-1 and TRBJ1-2): SAVISQKPSRDICQRGTSLTIQCQVDSQVTMMFWYRQQPGQSLTLIATANQGSEATYESGFVIDKFPISRPNLTFSTLTVSNMSPEDSSIYLCSVTGQGYGYTFGSGTRLTVV.